The T cell receptor beta chain described here comes from a study of blood T cell repertoires in COVID-19. Across the study: Spain, Italy and the United States supplied samples that represented acute and convalescent COVID-19. T cells, B-cell-depleted T cells, or PBMCs provided the cDNA or gDNA that served as material.

This clone was recorded only once. Under the authors' procedure: Amplification of reference gene primers provided the estimated nucleated cell counts. Here immunoSEQ multiplex PCR was the method, and the copy in TCRdb shows in-frame clones only, minus some. The V and J calls and clone size were taken over from that table, and D and trimming were inferred from the DNA. The sample holds around 120,000 clones, 90% seen once. The V end lost 0 bases, the J end lost 1 base, and 6 bases lay between the germline ends. Germline V CDR1 and CDR2: LNHDA, SQIVND (reference sequence). The CDR3 has 14 residues. The specimen was peripheral blood. The chain couples TRBV19 to TRBJ1-1; D is ambiguous. The clonotype was recovered from a man in his forties or fifties with active COVID-19. Here the CDR3 reads CASSIDRQNTEAFF. The CDR3 coding sequence is TGTGCCAGTAGTATAGATCGACAGAACACTGAAGCTTTCTTT.